The clone carrying this T cell receptor (beta chain) has ten or more counts. The antigen is unknown. V trimming: 5 bases; J trimming: 2 bases; junction bases outside the gene matches: 10. CDR1 and CDR2 (germline): SGHAT, FQNNGV. There are 16 residues in the CDR3. Time point indicated: sample taken at primary tumor resection. Samples were obtained from about 75 donors, all untreated early-stage non-small cell lung cancer patients. The sample originates from a study of spatial heterogeneity in lung cancer. Study in general: Alpha-chain sequences were consistently detected in smaller numbers than beta-chain sequences.

TCRdb redid the calling of the 5' RACE reads with MiXCR, one entry per CDR3 protein. This sample carries some 96,000 distinct CDR3 sequences, approximately 4% of them seen once, and the ten largest clones take 21%. General observations from the study: It was found that expanded intratumoral alpha and beta TCR counts tracked tumor mutation counts. Alpha chains reached an estimated coverage of approximately 6.6% of tumor T cells, and beta chains approximately 12%.

This clonotype was obtained from a male donor with early-stage non-small cell lung cancer. The chain is built from TRBV11-2 and TRBJ2-7; TRBD1 aligns across 9 bases. The sequenced sample was lung tumor tissue, obtained at surgery. CDR3 protein: CASSTSPDRGAYEQYF. The DNA for the CDR3 is TGTGCCAGCAGCACTTCACCGGACAGGGGTGCCTACGAGCAGTACTTC.